One and the same sample provided the 17 T cell receptor beta chains below, sequenced in a study of blood T cell repertoires in COVID-19. Profiling relied on immunoSEQ multiplex PCR, and the TCRdb table lists in-frame clones only, not all of them. The sample includes fewer than 65,000 clones, roughly 87% seen only once; the top ten take 1.5% to 2%. The source material was peripheral blood. These receptors were collected from a man in his 60s with acute or convalescent COVID-19.

The CDR3 spells CASSLEQDEKLFF. The CDR3 region has the DNA TGCGCCAGCAGCTTGGAACAGGATGAAAAACTGTTTTTT. The V call is TRBV5-1, the J call TRBJ1-4; D is perhaps TRBD1 (5 bases). The CDR3 extends over 13 amino acids. Trimming pared 0 bases from V and 6 bases from J, leaving 6 bases between. Germline V gives CDR1 SGHRS, CDR2 YFSETQ.

This rearrangement joins TRBV5-1 to TRBJ1-4, with D possibly TRBD1 on 5 matching bases. V lost 4 bases to trimming and J lost 10 bases, with 20 bases between them. The CDR3 consists of 15 residues. CDR1 is SGHRS and CDR2 is YFSETQ in the germline V gene. The CDR3: CASSPGASIGGKLFF. The CDR3 bases are TGCGCCAGCAGCCCCGGGGCGTCCATCGGGGGAAAACTGTTTTTT.

The chain combines TRBV6-6 with TRBJ2-1, with D perhaps TRBD1 or TRBD2 (6 bases each). Germline assignment: CDR1 MNHNY and CDR2 SVGAGI (reference sequence). V shed 5 bases and J shed 9 bases, with 17 bases lying between them. The CDR3 covers 14 residues. The CDR3 sequence: CASSRTAVGGEQFF. In DNA, the CDR3 is TGTGCCAGCAGTCGGACAGCCGTCGGGGGTGAGCAGTTCTTC.

The chain joins TRBV13 to TRBJ2-1; 8 nucleotides line up with TRBD2. CDR3 length: 14 amino acids. CDR1 and CDR2 from the germline V gene are PRHDT and FYEKMQ (reference sequence). The J segment lost 2 bases and the V segment lost 5 bases, leaving 2 bases of the junction unmatched. For the CDR3, the DNA is TGTGCCAGCAGCCCGGGGGGGGCCTACAATGAGCAGTTCTTC. The encoded protein is CASSPGGAYNEQFF.

The J gene is TRBJ1-1, the V gene TRBV2, with D perhaps TRBD1 (5 bases). V was trimmed by 7 bases and J by 11 bases, leaving 14 bases between them. This CDR3 is built from 11 residues. The V gene's germline CDR1 is SNHLY and CDR2 FYNNEI. The CDR3 sequence is CASMGLFQAFF. The CDR3 region has the DNA TGTGCCAGCATGGGACTTTTTCAGGCTTTCTTT.

This chain uses TRBV2 with TRBJ2-6; TRBD1 agrees at 9 bases. Germline assignment: CDR1 SNHLY and CDR2 FYNNEI. J was trimmed by 2 bases and V by 10 bases; bases with no gene match: 24. This CDR3 contains 21 residues. CDR3 nucleotides: TGTGCCAACACACAAAGAACCCCACCGGGGACAGGGCTACCTGGGGCCAACGTCCTGACTTTC. Its protein is CANTQRTPPGTGLPGANVLTF.

The V gene is TRBV9, the J gene TRBJ2-1; TRBD2 aligns across 14 bases. V lost 3 bases, J lost 6 bases, and 2 bases stayed unmatched. There are 15 residues in the CDR3. Germline V gives CDR1 SGDLS, CDR2 YYNGEE. This CDR3 is CASSDGTSGGNEQFF. CDR3 in DNA: TGTGCCAGCAGCGATGGGACTAGCGGGGGCAATGAGCAGTTCTTC.

This clone is judged medium-sized. Other DNA sequences within the sample encode an identical CDR3. The J gene is TRBJ2-2, the V gene TRBV7-2; 8 nucleotides agree with TRBD2. V lost 5 bases and J lost 3; bases outside the gene matches: 8. CDR3 length equals 16 residues. Germline V gives CDR1 SGHTA, CDR2 FQGNSA. In DNA form, the CDR3 reads TGTGCCAGCAGCCTCATCAGCGGGGGCGACACCGGGGAGCTGTTTTTT. The encoded protein is CASSLISGGDTGELFF. The full variable domain, its missing parts supplied by reference TRBV7-2 and TRBJ2-2, is GAGVSQSPSNKVTEKGKDVELRCDPISGHTALYWYRQSLGQGLEFLIYFQGNSAPDKSGLPSDRFSAERTGGSVSTLTIQRTQQEDSAVYLCASSLISGGDTGELFFGEGSRLTVL.

DNA of the CDR3: TGTGCCTGGAGTGTGCCGGGACTAGCCAAAAACATTCAGTACTTC. Translating gives CAWSVPGLAKNIQYF. The rearrangement uses TRBV30 and TRBJ2-4; possibly TRBD2 for D (6 bases). Germline V gives CDR1 GTSNPN, CDR2 SVGIG (reference sequence). Trimming took 0 bases from V and 0 from J, leaving 9 bases between them. This CDR3 comprises 15 residues.

J is TRBJ1-3 and V is TRBV13; TRBD1 aligns across 8 bases. V lost 7 bases and J lost 2; bases outside the gene matches: 7. Germline V gene sequence: CDR1 PRHDT, CDR2 FYEKMQ (reference sequence). The CDR3 has 15 residues. The CDR3 region is CASNLRGHAGNTIYF. CDR3 in DNA: TGTGCCAGCAACCTCAGGGGGCACGCTGGAAACACCATATATTTT.

This clone was counted a few times. The V and J genes are TRBV6-5 and TRBJ1-2; tentatively, D is TRBD1 (5 bases). The CDR3 totals 14 residues. Germline CDR1 and CDR2: MNHEY and SVGAGI. Trimming left V 10 bases short and J 6 bases short, with 21 bases between. CDR3 in DNA: TGTGCCACCTTTGGAAGGGGCCAGCTCGATGGCTACACCTTC. Its translation: CATFGRGQLDGYTF.

This sequence joins TRBV6-5 and TRBJ2-3; D might be TRBD1 (5 bases). The V gene lost 4 bases and the J gene lost 5 bases, with 13 bases spanning the gap. The CDR3 has 14 amino acids. CDR1 and CDR2 (germline): MNHEY, SVGAGI. The CDR3 loop reads CASSSRVRGDTQYF. Written as DNA, the CDR3 is TGTGCCAGCAGTTCCAGGGTTAGGGGAGATACGCAGTATTTT.

The rearrangement uses TRBV5-1 and TRBJ2-3, with TRBD2 matching over 9 bases. After removal of 4 bases from V and 4 bases from J, the junction contained 13 bases not matched to a gene. The CDR3 sequence is 17 residues long. The germline V gene has CDR1 SGHRS and CDR2 YFSETQ. The CDR3 protein is CASSPTWRGGVADTQYF. The CDR3 region has the DNA TGCGCCAGCAGCCCCACTTGGCGGGGGGGCGTCGCAGATACGCAGTATTTT.

This clone was counted once. The chain is built from TRBV7-6 and TRBJ2-3; the D gene is possibly TRBD1 (5 bases). Germline-derived CDR1 and CDR2 are SGHVS and FNYEAQ. The V end was cut by 2 bases, the J end by 0 bases, with 9 bases between. There are 15 residues in the CDR3. This CDR3 reads CASSLTTASTDTQYF. CDR3 sequence (DNA): TGTGCCAGCAGCTTAACGACAGCCAGCACAGATACGCAGTATTTT. Full variable domain (rest looked up from reference TRBV7-6 and TRBJ2-3): GAGVSQSPRYKVTKRGQDVALRCDPISGHVSLYWYRQALGQGPEFLTYFNYEAQQDKSGLPNDRFSAERPEGSISTLTIQRTEQRDSAMYRCASSLTTASTDTQYFGPGTRLTVL.

The gene calls are TRBV2 and TRBJ1-4, with a tentative D call TRBD1 (5 bases). The CDR3 contains 14 residues. Germline values: CDR1 SNHLY, CDR2 FYNNEI. V lost 6 bases and J lost 5, with 13 bases in between. The CDR3 loop is CASRTPGLNEKLFF. DNA for the CDR3: TGTGCCAGCAGGACCCCGGGACTGAATGAAAAACTGTTTTTT.

The genes are TRBV3-1 (or the pseudogene TRBV3-2) and TRBJ2-1, with D possibly TRBD1 on 7 matching bases. Trimming removed 1 base from V and 4 bases from J, with 11 bases in between. CDR3 length equals 15 residues. CDR1 LGHDT and CDR2 YNNKEL come from the germline V gene (reference sequence). The CDR3 reads CASSQARGAYNEQFF. The CDR3 bases are TGTGCCAGCAGCCAAGCCAGGGGGGCGTACAATGAGCAGTTCTTC.

This chain links TRBV9 with TRBJ2-5, with 10 bases that match TRBD2. Looked up from germline, CDR1 is SGDLS and CDR2 is YYNGEE. There are 16 residues in the CDR3. Losses at the gene ends were 0 bases for V and 2 bases for J; bases not matched to a gene: 4. The CDR3 reads CASSVGTSGLQETQYF. DNA of the CDR3: TGTGCCAGCAGCGTAGGGACTAGCGGACTTCAAGAGACCCAGTACTTC.